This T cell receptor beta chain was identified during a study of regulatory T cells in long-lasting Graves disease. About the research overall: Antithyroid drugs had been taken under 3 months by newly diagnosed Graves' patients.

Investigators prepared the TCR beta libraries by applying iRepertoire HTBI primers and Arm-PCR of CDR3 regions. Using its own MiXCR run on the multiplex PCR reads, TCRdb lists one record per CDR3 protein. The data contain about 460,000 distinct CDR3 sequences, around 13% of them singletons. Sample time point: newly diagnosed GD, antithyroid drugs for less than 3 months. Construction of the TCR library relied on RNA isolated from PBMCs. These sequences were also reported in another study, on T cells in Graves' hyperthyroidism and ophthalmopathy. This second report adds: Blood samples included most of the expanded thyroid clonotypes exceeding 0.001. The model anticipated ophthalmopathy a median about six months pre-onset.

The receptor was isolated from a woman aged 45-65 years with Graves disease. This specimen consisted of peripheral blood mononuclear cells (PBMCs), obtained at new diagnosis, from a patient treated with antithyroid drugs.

The CDR3 nucleotides are TGTGCCAGCTCACCTAGGCCCGACCGATACAATGAGCAGTTCTTC. Translation: CASSPRPDRYNEQFF. The chain combines TRBV18 with TRBJ2-1; D gene uncertain. Trimming removed 3 bases from V and 4 bases from J, with 13 bases in between. The CDR3 is 15 amino acids. Looked up from germline, CDR1 is KGHSH and CDR2 is LQKENI.